A selection of T cell receptor beta chains follows, all from one sample in a study of blood T cell repertoires in COVID-19. Clones were read by immunoSEQ multiplex PCR, and TCRdb kept only the in-frame ones, dropping some. The data show roughly 280,000 clones, 88% seen once. Sample: peripheral blood. These receptor sequences come from a woman in her twenties or thirties with COVID-19, enrolled during active disease. CDR3s leave out the opening cysteine and the closing phenylalanine or tryptophan. Each record gives: clone size, J gene, V gene, CDR3 protein. Size is omitted from some rows. Given values are once, few, many or a class for expanded clones.

clone_size: -; j_call: TRBJ2-3; v_call: TRBV5-1; cdr3_aa: ASSFSGSPDTQY
clone_size: -; j_call: TRBJ2-3; v_call: TRBV10-3; cdr3_aa: AISGLAGMMGGTDTQY
clone_size: -; j_call: TRBJ2-7; v_call: TRBV7-8; cdr3_aa: ASSPRSAQTEQY
clone_size: -; j_call: TRBJ2-3; v_call: TRBV2; cdr3_aa: ASSFEGLAGDTQY
clone_size: -; j_call: TRBJ2-1; v_call: TRBV9; cdr3_aa: ASSVGGNNEQF
clone_size: -; j_call: TRBJ2-3; v_call: TRBV5-4; cdr3_aa: ASSPGGLAGSPDTQY
clone_size: -; j_call: TRBJ2-7; v_call: TRBV21-1; cdr3_aa: ASSKALAGGPNEQY
clone_size: -; j_call: TRBJ1-4; v_call: TRBV25-1; cdr3_aa: ASGEQGWEKLF
clone_size: -; j_call: TRBJ2-7; v_call: TRBV24-1; cdr3_aa: ATRGPGQSYEQY
clone_size: -; j_call: TRBJ1-1; v_call: TRBV18; cdr3_aa: ASSQLQGVGEAF
clone_size: -; j_call: TRBJ2-5; v_call: TRBV6-4; cdr3_aa: ASRNRGVKWARETQY
clone_size: -; j_call: TRBJ1-6; v_call: TRBV30; cdr3_aa: AWSREDRGNSPLH
clone_size: -; j_call: TRBJ1-5; v_call: TRBV7-6; cdr3_aa: ASSLGTGADQPQH
clone_size: -; j_call: TRBJ2-7; v_call: TRBV4-2; cdr3_aa: ASSQPGQGTYEQY
clone_size: -; j_call: TRBJ2-1; v_call: TRBV10-1; cdr3_aa: ASSAAGPYNEQF
clone_size: -; j_call: TRBJ1-3; v_call: TRBV6-1; cdr3_aa: ASSESWAGGNTIY
clone_size: few; j_call: TRBJ1-6; v_call: TRBV7-2; cdr3_aa: ASSAQGARVSPLH
clone_size: -; j_call: TRBJ1-5; v_call: TRBV21-1; cdr3_aa: AIKGGACQPQH